The 9 T cell receptor beta chains reported below all come from one sample, sequenced in a study of chemoradiotherapy in HPV16-positive cancers. Libraries were prepared by immunoSEQ multiplex PCR; TCRdb keeps only in-frame clonotypes and omits some of them. This table holds some 19,000 clones, 70% to 90% found once. Sequencing was performed on blood, taken from a patient who underwent chemoradiotherapy. Receptors originate from a human donor with HPV-associated anogenital cancer.

V gene TRBV25-1 combines with J gene TRBJ2-7; D gene uncertain. The germline gives CDR1 MGHDK, CDR2 SYGVNS. The CDR3 is 12 amino acids. Trimming took 3 bases from V and 3 from J, leaving 6 bases between them. In DNA form, the CDR3 reads TGTGCCAGCAGTGACGAGGACTACGAGCAGTACTTC. It yields the protein CASSDEDYEQYF.

V and J are TRBV7-2 and TRBJ2-1, with TRBD2 identical over 9 bases. CDR3 length: 15 residues. J lost 8 bases, V lost 6 bases, and 11 bases had no gene match. The germline CDR1 and CDR2 sequences are SGHTA and FQGNSA. The CDR3 nucleotides are TGTGCCAGCAGTCCATTTAGCGGGGGACGTCATGAGCAGTTCTTC. This codes for CASSPFSGGRHEQFF. Drawing the rest from reference TRBV7-2 and TRBJ2-1, the complete variable domain is GAGVSQSPSNKVTEKGKDVELRCDPISGHTALYWYRQSLGQGLEFLIYFQGNSAPDKSGLPSDRFSAERTGGSVSTLTIQRTQQEDSAVYLCASSPFSGGRHEQFFGPGTRLTVL.

The V gene is TRBV29-1, the J gene TRBJ1-1; unclear D gene. V lost 3 bases, J lost 0 bases, and 8 bases lay in between. Germline CDR1 and CDR2: SQVTM and ANQGSEA. The CDR3 is 13 amino acids. The DNA of the CDR3 is TGCAGCGTTGAGAAAAGGGTGAACACTGAAGCTTTCTTT. Its translation is CSVEKRVNTEAFF.

The V and J genes are TRBV5-5 and TRBJ2-2; D perhaps matches TRBD2 (5 bases). The CDR3 contains 14 residues. Germline CDR1 is SGHKS and CDR2 is YYEKEE (reference sequence). The V and J ends lost 2 bases and 4 bases respectively, with 9 bases between them. In DNA form, the CDR3 reads TGTGCCAGCAGCTTAGTGGCGGGCACCGGGGAGCTGTTTTTT. This sequence encodes CASSLVAGTGELFF.

CDR3 in amino acids: CASSPGANYGYTF. As DNA, the CDR3 is TGTGCCAGCAGCCCCGGGGCGAACTATGGCTACACCTTC. The chain combines TRBV6-6 with TRBJ1-2; D might be TRBD1 (5 bases). Germline V gene lookup returns CDR1 MNHNY and CDR2 SVGAGI (reference sequence). CDR3 length: 13 residues. V lost 6 bases and J lost 2, with 10 bases in between.

The chain has TRBV29-1 and TRBJ2-2; D unresolved. With 5 bases removed from V and 6 bases from J, the gap between germline ends came to 10 bases. This CDR3 comprises 12 residues. Germline loops: CDR1 SQVTM, CDR2 ANQGSEA. The CDR3 is CSVPVFPGELFF. Written as DNA, the CDR3 is TGCAGCGTTCCCGTCTTCCCCGGGGAGCTGTTTTTT.

The sample holds a few counts of this clone. V is TRBV6-5 and J is TRBJ2-7; maybe TRBD1 (6 bases). The germline gives CDR1 MNHEY, CDR2 SVGAGI. The V and J ends lost 6 bases and 0 bases respectively, with 15 bases between them. The CDR3 length is 15 residues. CDR3 in amino acids: CASRDRDMSSYEQYF. The CDR3 region has the DNA TGTGCCAGCAGGGACCGGGACATGAGCTCCTACGAGCAGTACTTC.

The chain uses TRBV11-3 and TRBJ2-1, with D possibly being TRBD1 (5 bases). CDR1 and CDR2 from the germline V gene are SGHNT and YENEEA. The CDR3 runs to 16 residues. V was shortened by 1 base and J by 2 bases, with 12 bases between the two germline ends. The CDR3 reads CASSLGWAGPYNEQFF. CDR3 nucleotide sequence: TGTGCCAGCAGCTTAGGATGGGCAGGGCCCTACAATGAGCAGTTCTTC.

This clone has only one observation. The chain combines TRBV2 with TRBJ1-1; no clear D. This CDR3 contains 14 residues. V was cut by 8 bases and J by 4 bases, with 17 bases left in between. CDR1 and CDR2 from the germline V gene are SNHLY and FYNNEI. The CDR3 DNA reads as TGTGCCAGCGGAGCGAAAGGAAGAGGCACTGAAGCTTTCTTT. Amino acids: CASGAKGRGTEAFF.